This T cell receptor (beta chain) was sequenced in a study of technical replicates of blood from several donors. The germline V gene has CDR1 PRHDT and CDR2 FYEKMQ (reference sequence). The germline V and J ends were trimmed by 5 bases and 7 bases, with 11 bases remaining between them. The CDR3 spans 12 residues. Assay: immunoSEQ multiplex PCR; the TCRdb copy retains only in-frame clones and omits some. The table shows tens of thousands of clones, with just over 95% occurring only once. The sequence came from a human donor in good health. The sequenced sample was T cells isolated from PBMCs. This chain connects TRBV13 to TRBJ1-2; weak D call: TRBD1 (6 bases). The CDR3 spells CASSTNRVGYTF. CDR3 bases: TGTGCCAGCAGCACTAACAGGGTTGGCTACACCTTC.